Sequencing of this TCR beta chain was carried out in a study of control samples from healthy donors and cancer patients. Trimming stripped 6 bases from V and 2 bases from J, with 10 bases between. The CDR3 length is 13 residues. Clones were sequenced by immunoSEQ multiplex PCR, and TCRdb holds only the in-frame ones, with some missing. Counted here are under 200,000 clones, 94% occurring once; the ten biggest clones make up 8.5%. This clone was recorded only once. The genes are TRBV12-3 or TRBV12-4 and TRBJ1-1, with D perhaps matching TRBD1 (5 bases). Material: blood. The receptor was isolated from a woman aged 40 to 50 in good health. CDR3 bases: TGTGCCAGCAGACAGGTCGCTAACACTGAAGCTTTCTTT. Protein product: CASRQVANTEAFF.